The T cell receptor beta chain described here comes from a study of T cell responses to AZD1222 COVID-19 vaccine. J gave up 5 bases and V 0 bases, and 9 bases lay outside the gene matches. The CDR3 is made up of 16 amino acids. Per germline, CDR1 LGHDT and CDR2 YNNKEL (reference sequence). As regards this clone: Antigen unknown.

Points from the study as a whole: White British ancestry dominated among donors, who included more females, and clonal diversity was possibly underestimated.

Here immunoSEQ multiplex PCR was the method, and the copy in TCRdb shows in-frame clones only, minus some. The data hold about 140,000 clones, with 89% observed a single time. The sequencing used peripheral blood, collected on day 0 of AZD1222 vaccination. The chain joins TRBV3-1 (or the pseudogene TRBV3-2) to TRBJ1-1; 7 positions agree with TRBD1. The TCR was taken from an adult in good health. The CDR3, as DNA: TGTGCCAGCAGCCAAGACCGACAGGGATCGAAAACTGAAGCTTTCTTT. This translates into CASSQDRQGSKTEAFF.